The T cell receptor beta chain under discussion was sequenced for a study of tumor-infiltrating lymphocytes in primary liver carcinoma. Across the study: Ages ranged from 30 to 69, with HCC or mixed HCC-cholangiocarcinoma. General study results and limits: Pairs comparing tumor with adjacent tissue or blood overlapped less than pairs drawn from tumor regions.

This clonotype has only one observation. Its antigen is unknown. Compared with germline, one end of the junction differs, possibly owing to a read error. CDR1 SEHNR and CDR2 FQNEAQ come from the germline V gene (reference sequence). CDR3 size: 14 residues. Reverse transcription of 450 to 500 ng total RNA with a constant-region primer produced TCR beta cDNA. Employing slightly modified ARM-PCR, three nested multiplex PCR rounds were run, and these gave rise to the TCR beta libraries. A C-beta reverse primer was combined with TRBV1-TRBV30 forward primers in the first two PCR rounds, and each round had about 10 cycles. TCRdb passed the multiplex PCR reads through MiXCR, listing each CDR3 protein once. The sample consists of about 200,000 distinct CDR3 sequences, around four fifths of them appearing once. Without any cell sorting, roughly 20-32 mg of bulk tissue yielded co-extracted RNA and DNA.

The material sequenced was tumor tissue from primary liver carcinoma. The clonotype originates from a man aged 35-49 years with primary liver carcinoma and hepatitis B virus infection. The gene calls are TRBV7-9 and TRBJ1-1, with a tentative D call TRBD1 (5 bases). Written as DNA, the CDR3 is TGTGCCGGCAGCCCTCCAGGGACGAACACTGAAGCTTTCTTT. This gives the protein CAGSPPGTNTEAFF. Together with reference TRBV7-9 and TRBJ1-1, the CDR3 gives the full variable domain: DTGVSQNPRHKITKRGQNVTFRCDPISEHNRLYWYRQTLGQGPEFLTYFQNEAQLEKSRLLSDRFSAERPKGSFSTLEIQRTEQGDSAMYLCAGSPPGTNTEAFFGQGTRLTVV.